This T cell receptor (beta chain) was observed in a study of CD8 T cells in Susac syndrome. An input of roughly 0.45 to 1 ug of RNA was subjected to reverse transcription using random hexamers. Amplification of TCR beta CDR3 was carried out by immunoSEQ multiplex PCR, which covered 54 Vbeta and 13 Jbeta segments. TCRdb passed the immunoSEQ multiplex PCR reads through MiXCR, listing each CDR3 protein once. Counted here are 45,000 or so distinct CDR3 sequences, 90% to 95% occurring once; the ten biggest clones make up approximately 0.53%. Trimming pared 4 bases from V and 7 bases from J, leaving 12 bases between. The CDR3 totals 13 residues. Germline CDR1 and CDR2: MNHEY and SMNVEV (reference sequence). The authors sequenced TCR beta from blood CD8+ and CD4+ T cells. TEMRA cells were enriched by FACS, and CD4+ and CD8+ T cells were negatively isolated.

The sample was CD8+ T cells from PBMCs. The chain links TRBV27 to TRBJ2-3; D unresolved. The clonotype originates from a human donor in good health. The chain's CDR3 is CASSYGGPNTQYF. Here the CDR3 DNA reads TGTGCCAGCAGTTACGGTGGGCCCAATACGCAGTATTTT.